The clone carrying this T cell receptor (beta chain) was seen a handful of times. Its matching antigen is unknown. This sample is part of a study of cytomegalovirus exposure and HLA in healthy donors. The V gene end was trimmed by 5 bases and the J gene end by 2 bases; junction bases not matched to a gene: 4. Germline CDR1 is SEHNR and CDR2 is FQNEAQ (reference sequence). The CDR3 consists of 14 residues. Study outcomes and limitations: According to an earlier analysis, most TCR beta V segments yielded productive rearrangements about 87% or about 30% of the time. The study carried out a later analysis of TCR beta sequences. It associated 15,000 to 20,000 of them with specific HLA alleles at a false discovery rate of 0.05. When a later analysis compared HLA-associated TCR beta chains with equally common others, the HLA-associated chains turned out to be more clonally expanded and to have lower generation probabilities.

The PCR contained 60 Vbeta and 13 Jbeta primers. TCRdb's table, derived via immunoSEQ multiplex PCR, lists solely in-frame clones and lacks some. The sample has about 120,000 clones; 9.5% are singletons. The sequence was obtained from a young man in good health and CMV-seronegative. Source material: PBMCs. The rearrangement links TRBV7-9 to TRBJ2-5; the match to TRBD2 covers 8 bases. The CDR3 reads CASSPPGGQETQYF. The CDR3 DNA reads TGTGCCAGCAGCCCACCGGGGGGGCAAGAGACCCAGTACTTC.